The rows below give T cell receptor beta chains drawn from one sample of a study of T cell changes during pregnancy in multiple sclerosis. Measured with immunoSEQ multiplex PCR; TCRdb has only the in-frame clones, and not every one. The sample lists about 74,000 clones, over 85% occurring once. The sample was peripheral blood, taken after pregnancy. The receptors come from a female donor in good health, enrolled as a control in a pregnancy study. Each CDR3 is given with its conserved first and last residue. The D gene is left open where the match is weak. The size field is filled for only some rows; it gives once, few, many or a size class.

V: TRBV10-2
size: -
J: TRBJ2-5
length: 13
D: -
DNA: TGCGCCAGCAGCCCGTCAGGCCGGGAGACCCAGTACTTC
CDR3: CASSPSGRETQYF

V: TRBV11-3
size: -
J: TRBJ2-1
length: 12
D: -
DNA: TGTGCCAGCAGCTTAGGGGCGGGAGAGCAGTTCTTC
CDR3: CASSLGAGEQFF

V: TRBV7-3
size: -
J: TRBJ2-1
length: 14
D: -
DNA: TGTGCCAGCAGCTTAGGTCCGGGGAGGACTGAGCAGTTCTTC
CDR3: CASSLGPGRTEQFF

V: TRBV18
size: -
J: TRBJ2-7
length: 12
D: -
DNA: TGTGCCAGCTCCCCGGGATCCTACGAGCAGTACTTC
CDR3: CASSPGSYEQYF

V: TRBV7-9
size: -
J: TRBJ1-6
length: 15
D: -
DNA: TGTGCCAGCAGCTTAGCCTGGGGCCCCAATTCACCCCTCCACTTT
CDR3: CASSLAWGPNSPLHF

V: TRBV5-1
size: -
J: TRBJ2-3
length: 15
D: TRBD2
DNA: TGCGCCAGCAGCTTGTCCCCGGGGGGGGCAGATACGCAGTATTTT
CDR3: CASSLSPGGADTQYF

V: TRBV7-2
size: -
J: TRBJ1-2
length: 15
D: -
DNA: TGTGCCAGCAGCTTAAATCCACAGGTTGTCTATGGCTACACCTTC
CDR3: CASSLNPQVVYGYTF

V: TRBV5-1
size: -
J: TRBJ2-5
length: 14
D: -
DNA: TGCGCCAGCAGCGCCGGACATTTCGGCGAGACCCAGTACTTC
CDR3: CASSAGHFGETQYF

V: TRBV19
size: -
J: TRBJ2-1
length: 15
D: -
DNA: TGTGCCAGTAGTGTACCGGGACAGAGGGGAGGTGAGCAGTTCTTC
CDR3: CASSVPGQRGGEQFF

V: TRBV18
size: -
J: TRBJ1-1
length: 14
D: -
DNA: TGTGCCAGCTCACCACCGGGGCGGGGCACTGAAGCTTTCTTT
CDR3: CASSPPGRGTEAFF

V: TRBV10-1
size: -
J: TRBJ1-1
length: 13
D: -
DNA: TGCGCCAGCAGTGAGGGAGAGAACACTGAAGCTTTCTTT
CDR3: CASSEGENTEAFF

V: TRBV6-6
size: -
J: TRBJ2-7
length: 15
D: TRBD1
DNA: TGTGCCAGCAGTTATCCGGGACAGGCTACTTACGAGCAGTACTTC
CDR3: CASSYPGQATYEQYF

V: TRBV19
size: -
J: TRBJ2-1
length: 15
D: TRBD1
DNA: TGTGCCAGTACCCTATTTGGACAGGGGGCCGATGAGCAGTTCTTC
CDR3: CASTLFGQGADEQFF

V: TRBV7-9
size: -
J: TRBJ1-2
length: 13
D: -
DNA: TGTGCCAGCAGCTCCCAGGGAAACTATGGCTACACCTTC
CDR3: CASSSQGNYGYTF

V: TRBV28
size: -
J: TRBJ2-1
length: 15
D: TRBD1
DNA: TGTGCCAGCAGGGACCCGGACAGGGGGGTCAATGAGCAGTTCTTC
CDR3: CASRDPDRGVNEQFF

V: TRBV7-6
size: -
J: TRBJ2-7
length: 15
D: TRBD2
DNA: TGTGCCAGCAGCTTCGGGACTAGCGGAGACTACGAGCAGTACTTC
CDR3: CASSFGTSGDYEQYF

V: TRBV20-1
size: -
J: TRBJ2-1
length: 10
D: -
DNA: TGCTTGGCCCGGGGGAATGAGCAGTTCTTC
CDR3: CLARGNEQFF

V: TRBV5-4
size: -
J: TRBJ1-2
length: 14
D: -
DNA: TGTGCCAGCAGCCCCTCTACAGGGTTGGATGGCTACACCTTC
CDR3: CASSPSTGLDGYTF

V: TRBV18
size: -
J: TRBJ1-5
length: 15
D: -
DNA: TGTGCCAGCTCACTAGGGTGGGGCAATAATCAGCCCCAGCATTTT
CDR3: CASSLGWGNNQPQHF

V: TRBV18
size: once
J: TRBJ1-3
length: 15
D: -
DNA: TGTGCCAGCTCACCAGCGAATACCCCTGGAAACACCATATATTTT
CDR3: CASSPANTPGNTIYF

V: TRBV7-3
size: -
J: TRBJ2-3
length: 16
D: TRBD2
DNA: TGTGCCAGCAGCGCTAGCGGGACCCGATTGGGAGATACGCAGTATTTT
CDR3: CASSASGTRLGDTQYF

V: TRBV6-6
size: -
J: TRBJ2-1
length: 14
D: TRBD2
DNA: TGTGCCAGCATCAACCGGGGGGGAGACAATGAGCAGTTCTTC
CDR3: CASINRGGDNEQFF

V: TRBV7-2
size: -
J: TRBJ2-2
length: 17
D: TRBD2
DNA: TGTGCCAGCAGCCCACTAGCGGGGGGGCCGGGCACCGGGGAGCTGTTTTTT
CDR3: CASSPLAGGPGTGELFF

V: TRBV6-1
size: -
J: TRBJ1-1
length: 14
D: -
DNA: TGTGCCAGCAGTGAGTCACCCCCCGGGGCTGAAGCTTTCTTT
CDR3: CASSESPPGAEAFF

V: TRBV9
size: once
J: TRBJ2-6
length: 13
D: -
DNA: TGTGCCTCCTCAACTACTGAGGCCAACGTCCTGACTTTC
CDR3: CASSTTEANVLTF

V: TRBV15
size: once
J: TRBJ2-1
length: 14
D: -
DNA: TGTGCCACCAGCAGAGACGGGGGTACGGATGAGCAGTTCTTC
CDR3: CATSRDGGTDEQFF

V: TRBV19
size: -
J: TRBJ2-7
length: 15
D: TRBD1
DNA: TGTGCCAGTAGTAACGACAGGGCTAGCTCCTACGAGCAGTACTTC
CDR3: CASSNDRASSYEQYF

V: TRBV18
size: -
J: TRBJ1-1
length: 13
D: -
DNA: TGTGCCAGCTCAACAGTACAGAACACTGAAGCTTTCTTT
CDR3: CASSTVQNTEAFF

V: TRBV19
size: -
J: TRBJ2-2
length: 16
D: TRBD1
DNA: TGTGCCAGTAGGTGGGGACAGGGGGCTGTTGCCGGGGAGCTGTTTTTT
CDR3: CASRWGQGAVAGELFF